Listed below are T cell receptor beta chains from one sample, sequenced in a study of PD-1 blockade in classical Hodgkin lymphoma. Here immunoSEQ multiplex PCR was the method, and the copy in TCRdb shows in-frame clones only, minus some. Of 30,000 to 45,000 clones in the sample, 80% to 90% were seen once. Sequenced material: peripheral blood mononuclear cells (PBMCs), taken before the second cycle of nivolumab. The receptors originated from a human donor with classical Hodgkin lymphoma. CDR3s include the opening cysteine and the closing phenylalanine or tryptophan. Fields, in order: CDR3 protein, V gene, clone size, CDR3 length. A clone size is listed for some rows: how often the clone was seen (once, few, many), or a class if it is expanded.

CDR3aa: CASSQEVASQTYEQYF
v_gene: TRBV4-2
abundance: NA
len: 16

CDR3aa: CASSLGTSGEGGELFF
v_gene: TRBV28
abundance: NA
len: 16

CDR3aa: CASSGGTGHTEAFF
v_gene: TRBV6-1
abundance: NA
len: 14

CDR3aa: CASSLSVPNTIYF
v_gene: TRBV6-1
abundance: NA
len: 13

CDR3aa: CASSLAPGRAYNEQFF
v_gene: TRBV13
abundance: NA
len: 16

CDR3aa: CASSVGGGGAYEQYF
v_gene: TRBV9
abundance: NA
len: 15

CDR3aa: CASSARGTEAFF
v_gene: TRBV6-5
abundance: NA
len: 12

CDR3aa: CASSSLAGGGIGQFF
v_gene: TRBV7-3
abundance: NA
len: 15

CDR3aa: CASSRGTAYNEQFF
v_gene: TRBV4-1
abundance: NA
len: 14

CDR3aa: CASSGRTEYNEQFF
v_gene: TRBV5-4
abundance: NA
len: 14

CDR3aa: CASSYADRESYEQYF
v_gene: TRBV6-5
abundance: NA
len: 15

CDR3aa: CATLKDFPVDTQYF
v_gene: TRBV6-5
abundance: few
len: 14

CDR3aa: CSVWPQETQYF
v_gene: TRBV20-1
abundance: NA
len: 11

CDR3aa: CASSRPLGTEAFF
v_gene: TRBV7-9
abundance: once
len: 13

CDR3aa: CASSEKKTGGYEQYF
v_gene: TRBV6-1
abundance: once
len: 15

CDR3aa: CASIRTARHSPLHF
v_gene: TRBV2
abundance: NA
len: 14

CDR3aa: CASSVSYEAFF
v_gene: TRBV10-2
abundance: medium-sized
len: 11

CDR3aa: CASSRKGIGLSGNTIYF
v_gene: TRBV14
abundance: NA
len: 17

CDR3aa: CASGLRDASRFDNEQFF
v_gene: TRBV12-5
abundance: NA
len: 17

CDR3aa: CASSVNSGRAYETQYF
v_gene: TRBV2
abundance: once
len: 16

CDR3aa: CASSLGTANYGYTF
v_gene: TRBV13
abundance: NA
len: 14

CDR3aa: CASSQGLVYGYTF
v_gene: TRBV7-9
abundance: NA
len: 13

CDR3aa: CASSLVPSVGYEQYF
v_gene: TRBV5-6
abundance: NA
len: 15

CDR3aa: CASRKTRHGYTF
v_gene: TRBV6-5
abundance: few
len: 12

CDR3aa: CASSLGMGLAVTDTQYF
v_gene: TRBV5-1
abundance: NA
len: 17

CDR3aa: CASSASLPGNALEQYF
v_gene: TRBV10-2
abundance: NA
len: 16

CDR3aa: CASSPTRGGTNEKLFF
v_gene: TRBV18
abundance: NA
len: 16

CDR3aa: CASSRVLQGDNSPLHF
v_gene: TRBV18
abundance: NA
len: 16

CDR3aa: CASSLLSWQETQYF
v_gene: TRBV5-1
abundance: NA
len: 14

CDR3aa: CASSLDPNTEAFF
v_gene: TRBV4-1
abundance: NA
len: 13

CDR3aa: CASRDTGRNGELFF
v_gene: TRBV10-1
abundance: NA
len: 14

CDR3aa: CAWSVRSADNSPLHF
v_gene: TRBV30
abundance: NA
len: 15

CDR3aa: CASSSSSGSGVDTQYF
v_gene: TRBV25-1
abundance: NA
len: 16

CDR3aa: CTSLTGTGTGGLAGELFF
v_gene: TRBV1
abundance: NA
len: 18

CDR3aa: CASSVDPSGSYEQYF
v_gene: TRBV9
abundance: NA
len: 15

CDR3aa: CASSRVSNQPQHF
v_gene: TRBV6-5
abundance: NA
len: 13

CDR3aa: CASSFRYEQYF
v_gene: TRBV5-8
abundance: NA
len: 11

CDR3aa: CASAGAGELFF
v_gene: TRBV9
abundance: NA
len: 11

CDR3aa: CARSFPGSGRALVEQFF
v_gene: TRBV5-3
abundance: NA
len: 17

CDR3aa: CASSKGPIAKNIQYF
v_gene: TRBV7-9
abundance: NA
len: 15

CDR3aa: CASSAGTVTYNEQFF
v_gene: TRBV5-1
abundance: NA
len: 15

CDR3aa: CASSIDRHQSNQPQHF
v_gene: TRBV19
abundance: NA
len: 16

CDR3aa: CASSQGYGYTF
v_gene: TRBV6-5
abundance: NA
len: 11

CDR3aa: CASSLNGGPNTGELFF
v_gene: TRBV7-3
abundance: NA
len: 16

CDR3aa: CASSLGLAGERGSTDTQYF
v_gene: TRBV7-9
abundance: NA
len: 19

CDR3aa: CASSSDRATDTQYF
v_gene: TRBV5-1
abundance: NA
len: 14

CDR3aa: CASRVRGHGELFF
v_gene: TRBV6-6
abundance: NA
len: 13

CDR3aa: CASSLEFLVGYEQYF
v_gene: TRBV7-9
abundance: NA
len: 15

CDR3aa: CASSFVSGSTDTQYF
v_gene: TRBV7-9
abundance: NA
len: 15

CDR3aa: CSVGQGGDTQYF
v_gene: TRBV29-1
abundance: NA
len: 12

CDR3aa: CASSEFVGPDYGYTF
v_gene: TRBV6-1
abundance: NA
len: 15

CDR3aa: CASSLMAGGPDEQFF
v_gene: TRBV5-6
abundance: once
len: 15

CDR3aa: CASSPETGGITIYF
v_gene: TRBV18
abundance: NA
len: 14

CDR3aa: CASSPNGLENEKLFF
v_gene: TRBV7-3
abundance: NA
len: 15

CDR3aa: CASSPGTGLIENIQYF
v_gene: TRBV5-6
abundance: NA
len: 16

CDR3aa: CASIPLGTVNTEAFF
v_gene: TRBV19
abundance: NA
len: 15

CDR3aa: CATRPGGGREQYF
v_gene: TRBV6-6
abundance: NA
len: 13

CDR3aa: CASSLAGTKETQYF
v_gene: TRBV7-2
abundance: NA
len: 14

CDR3aa: CASSQTGTSASTDTQYF
v_gene: TRBV4-2
abundance: once
len: 17